Listed below are T cell receptor beta chains from one sample, sequenced in a study of cytomegalovirus exposure and HLA in healthy donors. TCRdb's copy holds only in-frame clones and misses some; the assay was immunoSEQ multiplex PCR. Its table lists 29,000 or so clones. The specimen sequenced was PBMCs. The source is a man under 40 in good health and CMV-seronegative. The CDR3 runs from the conserved cysteine through the conserved F or W.

v_gene: TRBV4-1
j_gene: TRBJ2-7
CDR3aa: CASSQEVGRGAYEQYF

v_gene: TRBV29-1
j_gene: TRBJ2-5
CDR3aa: CSDRGSAETQYF

v_gene: TRBV27
j_gene: TRBJ1-1
CDR3aa: CASSSTQGASTEAFF

v_gene: TRBV6-4
j_gene: TRBJ2-1
CDR3aa: CASSDSGLDVAGGPREQFF

v_gene: TRBV7-2
j_gene: TRBJ2-7
CDR3aa: CASSPTGGLVYEQYF

v_gene: TRBV28
j_gene: TRBJ2-2
CDR3aa: CASSSGLAVNTGELFF

v_gene: TRBV6-5
j_gene: TRBJ1-1
CDR3aa: CASTGSGTEAFF

v_gene: TRBV2
j_gene: TRBJ2-7
CDR3aa: CASSEFDSRYHEQYF

v_gene: TRBV10-3
j_gene: TRBJ2-7
CDR3aa: CAISESLTSSYEQYF

v_gene: TRBV27
j_gene: TRBJ2-7
CDR3aa: CASRPDNYEQYF

v_gene: TRBV7-2
j_gene: TRBJ2-3
CDR3aa: CASSYRGFADTQYF

v_gene: TRBV11-3
j_gene: TRBJ2-4
CDR3aa: CASSTRRTLVGAKNIQYF

v_gene: TRBV28
j_gene: TRBJ1-1
CDR3aa: CASSPPPGQMNTEAFF

v_gene: TRBV6-6
j_gene: TRBJ1-3
CDR3aa: CASRPTGRVSGNTIYF

v_gene: TRBV2
j_gene: TRBJ1-4
CDR3aa: CASSYTGTGPEKLFF

v_gene: TRBV11-3
j_gene: TRBJ2-5
CDR3aa: CASSLAGVETQYF

v_gene: TRBV9
j_gene: TRBJ2-5
CDR3aa: CASSAPPGGGQETQYF

v_gene: TRBV7-8
j_gene: TRBJ2-1
CDR3aa: CASSFSQGLLPFF

v_gene: TRBV19
j_gene: TRBJ2-2
CDR3aa: CASRGGTSNTGELFF

v_gene: TRBV10-2
j_gene: TRBJ1-5
CDR3aa: CASSEQTGTNQPQHF

v_gene: TRBV7-3
j_gene: TRBJ2-7
CDR3aa: CASSPTSGGLGEQYF

v_gene: TRBV5-1
j_gene: TRBJ2-5
CDR3aa: CASTVAGEETQYF

v_gene: TRBV11-3
j_gene: TRBJ1-1
CDR3aa: CASSYLWGFKANTEAFF

v_gene: TRBV6-6
j_gene: TRBJ2-7
CDR3aa: CASSPSYEQYF

v_gene: TRBV14
j_gene: TRBJ1-4
CDR3aa: CASSQQAGEKLFF

v_gene: TRBV5-1
j_gene: TRBJ2-7
CDR3aa: CASSLTSTSYEQYF

v_gene: TRBV9
j_gene: TRBJ1-4
CDR3aa: CASSGGQQTYEKLFF

v_gene: TRBV5-1
j_gene: TRBJ2-1
CDR3aa: CASSLEWANHEQFF

v_gene: TRBV25-1
j_gene: TRBJ2-3
CDR3aa: CASSDASAEDTQYF

v_gene: TRBV7-8
j_gene: TRBJ1-4
CDR3aa: CASSSRGGNEKLFF

v_gene: TRBV19
j_gene: TRBJ2-7
CDR3aa: CASRKQGSGEQYF

v_gene: TRBV7-2
j_gene: TRBJ1-2
CDR3aa: CASSRQGASDLYGYTF

v_gene: TRBV30
j_gene: TRBJ1-5
CDR3aa: CAWSSQGGQPQHF

v_gene: TRBV7-9
j_gene: .
CDR3aa: CASRDRDEQYF

v_gene: TRBV11-1
j_gene: TRBJ1-4
CDR3aa: CASSYNLAESEKLFF

v_gene: TRBV28
j_gene: TRBJ2-5
CDR3aa: CAATGGETQYF

v_gene: TRBV19
j_gene: TRBJ1-6
CDR3aa: CASSIRDRDNSPLHF